A single T cell receptor beta chain is shown here with its context. In this sample, this clone turned up once. No cognate antigen has been identified for it. One base away there is no much larger clone; base qualities are not given. This sample is part of a study of blood T cell repertoires in COVID-19 (dated by TCRdb to 2019 to 2021). Regarding the study in general: The collaborator samples originated in the United States, Italy and Spain and spanned the acute and convalescent phases of COVID-19. The material from the prospective study consisted of cDNA or gDNA derived from T cells, B-cell-depleted T cells, or PBMCs. The dataset comprised deeply sampled blood TCRbeta repertoires from subjects exposed to, actively infected with, or recovered from COVID-19. The repertoires were released in a freely available public database intended as a resource for research on the immune response to SARS-CoV-2. The samples were drawn from the first 160 participants of the ongoing ImmuneRACE study and from over 950 subjects provided by 6 global collaborators. Sample metadata almost always included a de-identified subject ID, COVID-19 status, age in years and sex. Where available, HLA class I and class II types were taken from metadata supplied by the sample provider and were not determined by assay-based typing.

TCRbeta CDR3 regions were amplified from genomic DNA by means of the immunoSEQ Assay, a bias-controlled multiplex PCR. In the source study's methods: The number of nucleated cells in each sample was estimated by amplification of reference gene primers within the assay. To quantify the absolute abundance of each unique TCRbeta CDR3 rearrangement, sequence reads were collapsed and filtered. For each sample, productive Simpson clonality was calculated by taking the square root of Simpson's diversity index across productive rearrangements. Here the immuneACCESS table is served through TCRdb, limited to in-frame sequences with V and J called. Missing clones are a known gap in these copies; in checked studies unresolved V genes cover under half, and the rest lacks a known reason. V and J calls plus clone size are reproduced from that table; the DNA served to infer D and trimming. Present in this sample are approximately 410,000 clones, roughly 90% of which were seen just once. Jointly, the top ten make up almost 1.5% of the sample.

From the cysteine up to the phenylalanine, the CDR3 has a length of 13 residues. Only the CDR3 region is kept as DNA, spanning 39 bases read in frame from base 1. CDR1 and CDR2 are read off the germline V gene as WSHSY and SAAADI. Trimmed from V: 6 bases; trimmed from J: 6 bases; junction bases lacking a gene match: 2. Collaborating institutions collected whole blood in K2EDTA tubes following their own protocols. For TCRbeta analysis, collaborators shipped samples in one of three forms: frozen whole blood, isolated PBMCs, or DNA extracted from either of those sample types. What the study reported, not specific to this receptor: Clinical and demographic metadata were provided uncurated, with the amount varying by source and participant.

In this chain, TRBV10-2 is recombined with TRBJ2-1; 10 nucleotides in the junction match TRBD2. This receptor was taken from a woman aged 25 to 39 with active or convalescent COVID-19. Source material: peripheral blood. The nucleotide sequence is TGCGCCAGCAGGGGACTAGCGCGCAATGAGCAGTTCTTC. This yields the protein CASRGLARNEQFF.